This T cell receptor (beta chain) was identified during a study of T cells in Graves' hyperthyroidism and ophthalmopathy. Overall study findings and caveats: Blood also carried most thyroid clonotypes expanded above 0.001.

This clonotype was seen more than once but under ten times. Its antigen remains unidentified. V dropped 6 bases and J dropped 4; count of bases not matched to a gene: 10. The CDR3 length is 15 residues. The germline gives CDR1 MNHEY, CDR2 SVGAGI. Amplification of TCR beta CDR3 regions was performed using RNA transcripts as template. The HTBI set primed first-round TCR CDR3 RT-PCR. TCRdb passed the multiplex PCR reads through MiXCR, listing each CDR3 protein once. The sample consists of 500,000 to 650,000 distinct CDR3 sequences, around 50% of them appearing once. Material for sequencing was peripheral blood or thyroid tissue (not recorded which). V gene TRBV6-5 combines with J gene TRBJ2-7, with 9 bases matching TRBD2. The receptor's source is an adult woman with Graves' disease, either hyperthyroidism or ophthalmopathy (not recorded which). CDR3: CASSRSGSSTYEQYF. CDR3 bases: TGTGCCAGCAGCCGTAGCGGGAGCAGTACTTACGAGCAGTACTTC.